The 26 T cell receptor beta chains presented below share a single source sample, sequenced in a study of identifying expanded T cells in peripheral blood. Profiled with immunoSEQ multiplex PCR; TCRdb holds only in-frame clones, not every one. The profile shows under 150,000 clones, approximately 86% of them singletons. Material for sequencing was blood. The receptors stem from a person aged 18-70 years in good health.

The rearrangement uses TRBV7-3 and TRBJ2-3; no clear D gene. The CDR3 has 13 amino acids. V lost 3 bases and J 0 bases, leaving 4 bases between the germline ends. CDR1 is SGHTA, CDR2 FQGTGA, per germline. In nucleotides, the CDR3 is TGTGCCAGCAGCTTGCTTAGCACAGATACGCAGTATTTT. This gives the protein CASSLLSTDTQYF.

This sequence joins TRBV6-5 and TRBJ1-1, with D unresolved. CDR1 is MNHEY and CDR2 is SVGAGI in the germline V gene. V lost 4 bases and J lost 1, with 7 bases in between. The CDR3 is 13 residues long. The CDR3 protein is CASSSFTNTEAFF. In DNA, the CDR3 is TGTGCCAGCAGTTCGTTCACGAACACTGAAGCTTTCTTT.

The chain uses TRBV30 and TRBJ2-2, with D tentatively TRBD1 (5 bases). The germline CDR1 and CDR2 sequences are GTSNPN and SVGIG (reference sequence). The CDR3 runs 16 residues. V gave up 0 bases and J gave up 2 bases, with 13 bases separating them. The chain's CDR3 is CAWSVPGRVNTGELFF. As DNA, the CDR3 is TGTGCCTGGAGTGTACCCGGCAGGGTAAACACCGGGGAGCTGTTTTTT.

The chain carries TRBV4-2 and TRBJ2-3, with D possibly being TRBD2 (5 bases). Germline CDR1 LGHNA, CDR2 YNFKEQ. V was cut by 6 bases and J by 4 bases, with 20 bases left in between. The CDR3 length is 16 residues. The CDR3 region has the DNA TGTGCCAGCAGGCCGGGGAGTGGGAGTATTTCAGATACGCAGTATTTT. Its protein product is CASRPGSGSISDTQYF.

The V and J genes are TRBV7-6 and TRBJ2-5; tentatively, D is TRBD1 (6 bases). Germline CDR1 is SGHVS and CDR2 is FNYEAQ. V lost 1 base and J 4 bases, leaving 13 bases between the germline ends. This CDR3 is 15 amino acids long. DNA of the CDR3: TGTGCCAGCAGCTTAGGGGGGACAACCTTAGAGACCCAGTACTTC. Amino acid sequence: CASSLGGTTLETQYF.

The chain joins TRBV7-9 to TRBJ1-4, with D tentatively TRBD1 (5 bases). The germline CDR1 and CDR2 sequences are SEHNR and FQNEAQ (reference sequence). The CDR3 has 16 residues. V was trimmed by 5 bases and J by 4 bases, leaving 17 bases between them. CDR3 bases: TGTGCCAGCAGCCAAGGAGACAGCTTTGTTAATGAAAAACTGTTTTTT. Encoded protein: CASSQGDSFVNEKLFF.

The chain carries TRBV19 and TRBJ2-7, with D unclear. CDR1 and CDR2 (germline): LNHDA, SQIVND (reference sequence). The CDR3 loop spans 13 amino acids. V was clipped by 2 bases and J by 5 bases, with 10 bases between them. CDR3 bases: TGTGCCAGTAGTATAAACAGTGTCGACGAGCAGTACTTC. It encodes CASSINSVDEQYF.

This clone was seen just once. The V call is TRBV6-1, the J call TRBJ1-5, with unresolved D. This CDR3 is 13 amino acids long. Trimming took off 7 bases at V and 6 bases at J, with 13 bases between the two ends. Germline CDR1 is MNHNS and CDR2 is SASEGT. The DNA for the CDR3 is TGTGCCAGCACCCCGTTTTGGGGTCAGCCCCAGCATTTT. It codes for CASTPFWGQPQHF.

The chain is built from TRBV9 and TRBJ2-5; D call uncertain. This CDR3 has 12 residues. Germline V gives CDR1 SGDLS, CDR2 YYNGEE. Trimming left V 4 bases short and J 2 bases short, with 6 bases between. The CDR3 DNA reads TGTGCCAGCAGCCCGATACAAGAGACCCAGTACTTC. Translated: CASSPIQETQYF.

The chain employs TRBV10-3 and TRBJ1-1; D is unclear. V shed 3 bases and J shed 0 bases, with 8 bases lying between them. Germline CDR1 ENHRY, CDR2 SYGVKD. This CDR3 is 14 amino acids long. CDR3 nucleotide sequence: TGTGCCATCAGTGATGTATTGATGAACACTGAAGCTTTCTTT. Protein sequence: CAISDVLMNTEAFF.

This clone was observed many times. The chain joins TRBV19 to TRBJ2-3; 9 bases map to TRBD1. The CDR3 has 14 amino acids. The ends lost 3 bases at V and 9 bases at J; junction bases unmatched: 7. Per germline, CDR1 LNHDA and CDR2 SQIVND (reference sequence). CDR3 sequence reads: CASSIVGTGRTQYF. DNA for the CDR3: TGTGCCAGTAGTATTGTCGGGACAGGGAGGACGCAGTATTTT.

The chain joins TRBV27 to TRBJ2-7; D unresolved. Trimming took 8 bases from V and 0 from J, leaving 8 bases between them. The CDR3 contains 12 residues. CDR1 MNHEY and CDR2 SMNVEV come from the germline V gene (reference sequence). The CDR3 DNA reads TGTGCCAGCGTGGGCAGCTCCTACGAGCAGTACTTC. Translated, it gives CASVGSSYEQYF.

This clone was counted only a few times. CDR3 protein: CASSFIPGQSTDTQYF. In DNA, the CDR3 is TGTGCCAGCAGCTTTATACCGGGACAGTCCACAGATACGCAGTATTTT. The J gene is TRBJ2-3, the V gene TRBV5-6; 7 positions match TRBD1. This CDR3 is built from 16 residues. Germline CDR1 reads SGHDT; CDR2 reads YYEEEE. With 2 bases clipped from V and 2 bases from J, the junction kept 8 bases outside the gene matches.

The CDR3 nucleotides are TGTGCCAGCAGTAAGGCGGCTAGAACGTCCTACGAGCAGTACTTC. It is translated as CASSKAARTSYEQYF. This chain joins TRBV28 and TRBJ2-7, with D hard to call. The CDR3 length is 15 residues. In germline, CDR1 is MDHEN, CDR2 SYDVKM. Trimming removed 5 bases at V and 1 base at J, with 15 bases between.

This rearrangement joins TRBV9 to TRBJ2-2; D is unclear. This CDR3 spans 15 amino acids. CDR1 and CDR2 from the germline V gene are SGDLS and YYNGEE. V was cut by 0 bases and J by 2 bases, with 8 bases left in between. The CDR3 coding sequence is TGTGCCAGCAGCGTAGAGGTCAGAAACACCGGGGAGCTGTTTTTT. Protein sequence: CASSVEVRNTGELFF.

The V and J genes are TRBV28 and TRBJ2-7; D assignment may be TRBD1 or TRBD2 (8 bases each). V was clipped by 5 bases and J by 1 base, with 15 bases between them. Germline loops: CDR1 MDHEN, CDR2 SYDVKM. The CDR3 has 15 residues. CDR3 in DNA: TGTGCCAGCAGTCGGGGGGGGACAGGTTCCTACGAGCAGTACTTC. This codes for CASSRGGTGSYEQYF.

This chain connects TRBV7-2 to TRBJ1-5, with D tentatively TRBD1 (6 bases). This CDR3 is 18 amino acids long. Trimming took off 3 bases at V and 1 base at J, with 19 bases between the two ends. In germline, CDR1 is SGHTA, CDR2 FQGNSA. The CDR3 spells CASSLMSGAGRSNQPQHF. The CDR3 bases are TGTGCCAGCAGCTTGATGTCGGGGGCCGGTAGAAGCAATCAGCCCCAGCATTTT.

The V call is TRBV18, the J call TRBJ2-1, with D uncertain. This CDR3 is built from 16 residues. The V gene's germline CDR1 is KGHSH and CDR2 LQKENI. V lost 0 bases, J lost 0 bases, and 9 bases lay in between. This CDR3 is CASSPPGLLSYNEQFF. The CDR3 bases are TGTGCCAGCTCACCACCTGGTCTCCTCTCCTACAATGAGCAGTTCTTC.

CDR3 sequence: CASRVDSTGELFF. The CDR3 DNA sequence: TGTGCCAGCAGAGTTGACAGCACCGGGGAGCTGTTTTTT. The chain carries TRBV2 and TRBJ2-2, with TRBD1 as a possible D gene (5 bases). The CDR3 is 13 amino acids. Trimming shortened V by 6 bases and J by 4 bases, and 9 bases separated the two germline ends. In germline, CDR1 is SNHLY, CDR2 FYNNEI.

V usage is TRBV6-1 and J usage is TRBJ1-5; 11 nucleotides align to TRBD1. V lost 1 base, J lost 6 bases, and 2 bases stayed unmatched. The CDR3 spans 15 residues. Germline-derived CDR1 and CDR2 are MNHNS and SASEGT. The DNA for the CDR3 is TGTGCCAGCAGTGAAGGGACAGGGGGCCGTCAGCCCCAGCATTTT. It specifies CASSEGTGGRQPQHF.

V is TRBV5-4 and J is TRBJ2-7; 9 bases line up with TRBD1. CDR3 length equals 15 residues. Germline V lookup: CDR1 SGHNT, CDR2 YYREEE (reference sequence). V was clipped by 4 bases and J by 7 bases; unmatched bases: 12. CDR3 DNA sequence: TGTGCCAGCAGCGGTGGATCGGACAGGGGTGGAGAGCAGTACTTC. Translation gives CASSGGSDRGGEQYF.

The table lists this clone with a few counts. V is TRBV4-1 and J is TRBJ2-4; D ambiguous. Germline assignment: CDR1 MGHRA and CDR2 YSYEKL. The CDR3 is 17 amino acids. V dropped 0 bases and J dropped 1 base, with 13 bases sitting between them. CDR3: CASSQDPAYPAKNIQYF. In DNA form, the CDR3 reads TGCGCCAGCAGCCAAGATCCGGCCTATCCTGCCAAAAACATTCAGTACTTC.

This clone was recorded once. J is TRBJ1-4 and V is TRBV5-1, with D unclear. CDR3 length: 15 residues. V lost 3 bases and J lost 0, with 9 bases in between. Germline V gene data show CDR1 as SGHRS and CDR2 as YFSETQ. CDR3 protein: CASSWAGATNEKLFF. The CDR3 DNA reads TGCGCCAGCAGCTGGGCCGGTGCAACTAATGAAAAACTGTTTTTT. Combining the CDR3 with reference TRBV5-1 and TRBJ1-4 gives the whole variable domain KAGVTQTPRYLIKTRGQQVTLSCSPISGHRSVSWYQQTPGQGLQFLFEYFSETQRNKGNFPGRFSGRQFSNSRSEMNVSTLELGDSALYLCASSWAGATNEKLFFGSGTQLSVL.

The chain recombines TRBV30 with TRBJ2-5; 9 positions agree with TRBD2. Germline trimming cut 0 bases from V and 1 base from J; bases unmatched to any gene: 3. The CDR3 is made up of 15 amino acids. Germline V gene sequence: CDR1 GTSNPN, CDR2 SVGIG (reference sequence). The CDR3, as DNA: TGTGCCTGGAGTGTGGAGCGGGAGGTCCAAGAGACCCAGTACTTC. Protein: CAWSVEREVQETQYF.

This clone showed up just once. This chain joins TRBV7-3 and TRBJ2-1; possible D gene TRBD2, 5 bases. This CDR3 is 12 amino acids long. CDR1 is SGHTA, CDR2 FQGTGA, per germline. Trimming took 3 bases from V and 10 from J, leaving 10 bases between them. The CDR3 sequence is CASSFSRGEQFF. CDR3 DNA: TGTGCCAGCAGCTTCTCCCGGGGAGAGCAGTTCTTC.

The chain uses TRBV5-6 and TRBJ1-2, with D uncertain. CDR3 size: 13 residues. V shed 1 base and J shed 0 bases, with 4 bases lying between them. The germline CDR1 and CDR2 sequences are SGHDT and YYEEEE. The CDR3 spells CASSLSANYGYTF. The CDR3 DNA sequence: TGTGCCAGCAGCTTGTCAGCTAACTATGGCTACACCTTC.